Listed here are 29 T cell receptor beta chains from one sample, sequenced in a study of early T cells in non-severe SARS-CoV-2 infection. From the 5' RACE reads, TCRdb called clonotypes with MiXCR, one entry per CDR3 protein. Among 37,000 or so distinct CDR3 sequences listed, roughly 6.2% were seen once. The material sequenced was whole blood. These receptors all stem from an adult who was a healthcare worker with PCR-confirmed SARS-CoV-2 infection or an uninfected control (not recorded which).

At least ten counts were recorded for this clonotype. V gene TRBV20-1 combines with J gene TRBJ2-1, with unresolved D. Looked up from germline, CDR1 is DFQATT and CDR2 is SNEGSKA (reference sequence). Trimming pared 0 bases from V and 6 bases from J, leaving 15 bases between. The CDR3 consists of 15 residues. This chain's CDR3 is CSARDPLGPGNEQFF. CDR3 sequence (DNA): TGCAGTGCTAGAGATCCCCTCGGCCCCGGCAATGAGCAGTTCTTC.

This clonotype was detected only a few times. This chain's CDR3 is CASSLAVILQGEQFF. Here the CDR3 DNA reads TGTGCCAGCAGCTTAGCTGTGATTCTACAGGGTGAGCAGTTCTTC. This sequence joins TRBV7-9 and TRBJ2-1, with D possibly being TRBD1 (6 bases). The CDR3 covers 15 residues. Germline-derived CDR1 and CDR2 are SEHNR and FQNEAQ (reference sequence). The germline V and J ends were trimmed by 0 bases and 9 bases, with 15 bases remaining between them.

The sample holds many counts of this clonotype. V gene TRBV2 combines with J gene TRBJ2-2; D could derive from TRBD1 or TRBD2 (6 bases each). With 6 bases removed from V and 0 bases from J, the gap between germline ends came to 8 bases. The CDR3 is made up of 14 amino acids. Germline CDR1 and CDR2: SNHLY and FYNNEI. The chain's CDR3 is CASRGGTNTGELFF. The DNA of the CDR3 is TGTGCCAGCAGAGGGGGGACGAACACCGGGGAGCTGTTTTTT.

Many counts were recorded for this clonotype. The genes are TRBV7-9 and TRBJ2-7; TRBD2 is a possible D gene (6 bases). V was clipped by 6 bases and J by 2 bases, with 17 bases between them. This CDR3 has 15 amino acids. Per the germline V gene, CDR1 is SEHNR and CDR2 is FQNEAQ (reference sequence). In DNA, the CDR3 is TGTGCCAGCAGTCCGGGGGTTCGCTCGACCTACGAGCAGTACTTC. It is translated as CASSPGVRSTYEQYF.

This clonotype was recorded many times. The V and J genes are TRBV20-1 and TRBJ2-7; 11 bases fit TRBD2. The CDR3 is 13 amino acids. Germline-derived CDR1 and CDR2 are DFQATT and SNEGSKA (reference sequence). The J segment lost 6 bases and the V segment lost 5 bases, leaving 6 bases of the junction unmatched. CDR3 loop: CSARTSGSSEQYF. CDR3 bases: TGCAGTGCTCGTACTAGCGGGAGTAGCGAGCAGTACTTC.

This clonotype was counted at least ten times. The V and J genes are TRBV7-2 and TRBJ1-1, with D possibly being TRBD1 (6 bases). V was clipped by 1 base and J by 0 bases, with 9 bases between them. CDR1 and CDR2 from the germline V gene are SGHTA and FQGNSA. This CDR3 contains 15 residues. The CDR3 DNA reads TGTGCCAGCAGCTTAGTGGCAGGGGTGAACACTGAAGCTTTCTTT. Its protein is CASSLVAGVNTEAFF.

In its sample, this clonotype was seen many times. This chain connects TRBV7-2 to TRBJ1-2; 9 bases fit TRBD1. V shed 1 base and J 8 bases; nucleotides not matched to a gene: 17. Germline V gives CDR1 SGHTA, CDR2 FQGNSA. This CDR3 is built from 18 residues. The CDR3 nucleotides are TGTGCCAGCAGCTTAGAGGGTAATACGGGGACAGGGACAAGAGGCTACACCTTC. It specifies CASSLEGNTGTGTRGYTF. Full variable domain (remainder filled in from reference TRBV7-2 and TRBJ1-2): GAGVSQSPSNKVTEKGKDVELRCDPISGHTALYWYRQSLGQGLEFLIYFQGNSAPDKSGLPSDRFSAERTGGSVSTLTIQRTQQEDSAVYLCASSLEGNTGTGTRGYTFGSGTRLTVV.

This clonotype was counted between two and nine times. The chain is built from TRBV18 and TRBJ2-3; D is unclear. CDR3 length: 14 residues. V gave up 0 bases and J gave up 1 base, with 5 bases separating them. From germline, CDR1 is KGHSH and CDR2 LQKENI. CDR3: CASSPPIRTDTQYF. CDR3 nucleotide sequence: TGTGCCAGCTCACCACCAATTCGCACAGATACGCAGTATTTT. The full variable domain, in which reference TRBV18 and TRBJ2-3 provide the parts outside the CDR3, is NAGVMQNPRHLVRRRGQEARLRCSPMKGHSHVYWYRQLPEEGLKFMVYLQKENIIDESGMPKERFSAEFPKEGPSILRIQQVVRGDSAAYFCASSPPIRTDTQYFGPGTRLTVL.

There are many counts of this clonotype. This chain joins TRBV28 and TRBJ1-1, with 9 bases lining up with TRBD1. The junction had 8 bases not matched to a gene; V was cut back by 4 bases and J by 5 bases. This CDR3 spans 15 amino acids. The V gene's germline CDR1 is MDHEN and CDR2 SYDVKM. The CDR3 loop reads CASSSNPGQGTEAFF. The CDR3 DNA follows: TGTGCCAGCAGTTCTAATCCGGGACAGGGAACTGAAGCTTTCTTT.

In this sample, this clonotype turned up a few times. The chain has TRBV6-6 and TRBJ1-2; D ambiguous. Deletions cut 7 bases from V and 5 bases from J, with 14 bases between. Germline values: CDR1 MNHNY, CDR2 SVGAGI (reference sequence). The CDR3 has 13 residues. The CDR3 loop is CASTLTREYGYTF. CDR3 in DNA: TGTGCCAGCACCCTTACGCGGGAATATGGCTACACCTTC.

The chain uses TRBV12-3 or TRBV12-4 and TRBJ2-7; weak D call: TRBD1 (6 bases). CDR3 length: 15 amino acids. V lost 6 bases and J lost 0, with 15 bases in between. The CDR3 DNA sequence: TGTGCCAGCAGCCGGGAACAGGGCTTCTCCTACGAGCAGTACTTC. It codes for CASSREQGFSYEQYF.

The sample holds many counts of this clonotype. The J gene is TRBJ2-2, the V gene TRBV9; D possibly uses TRBD1 or TRBD2 (6 bases each). V lost 0 bases and J 7 bases, leaving 16 bases between the germline ends. Germline values: CDR1 SGDLS, CDR2 YYNGEE. The CDR3 is 16 amino acids. Here the CDR3 reads CASSVAPGAFGGELFF. In DNA, the CDR3 is TGTGCCAGCAGCGTAGCTCCGGGGGCCTTCGGCGGGGAGCTGTTTTTT. Together with reference TRBV9 and TRBJ2-2, the CDR3 gives the full variable domain: DSGVTQTPKHLITATGQRVTLRCSPRSGDLSVYWYQQSLDQGLQFLIQYYNGEERAKGNILERFSAQQFPDLHSELNLSSLELGDSALYFCASSVAPGAFGGELFFGEGSRLTVL.

In its sample, this clonotype was seen many times. CDR3 sequence reads: CASSQSPGQIVETQYF. CDR3 nucleotides: TGTGCCAGCAGCCAAAGCCCGGGACAGATTGTAGAGACCCAGTACTTC. This chain uses TRBV9 with TRBJ2-5, with 7 bases aligning to TRBD1. CDR3 length: 16 residues. V shed 4 bases, J shed 4 bases, and the junction held 13 bases outside the gene matches. The germline CDR1 and CDR2 sequences are SGDLS and YYNGEE.

This clonotype was seen at least ten times. J is TRBJ1-6 and V is TRBV7-2; 7 bases are a match to TRBD1. With V trimmed by 5 bases and J by 15 bases, 16 bases remained unmatched. The length of the CDR3 is 15 residues. Germline V gene sequence: CDR1 SGHTA, CDR2 FQGNSA. CDR3 sequence reads: CASSRRDRSDAVLHF. DNA for the CDR3: TGTGCCAGCAGCCGCCGGGACAGATCGGATGCTGTCCTCCACTTT.

There are many counts of this clonotype. The V call is TRBV10-3, the J call TRBJ2-5, with TRBD1 matching over 7 bases. V lost 3 bases to trimming and J lost 1 base; unmatched junction nucleotides: 11. Germline V gene data show CDR1 as ENHRY and CDR2 as SYGVKD. This CDR3 is 17 amino acids long. The DNA for the CDR3 is TGTGCCATCAGTGAAGGTAGGGGACAGAGACTCCAAGAGACCCAGTACTTC. Its protein is CAISEGRGQRLQETQYF.

This clonotype was detected only a few times. The chain uses TRBV18 and TRBJ1-2; no reliable D call. The CDR3 has 13 amino acids. Trimming cost V 1 base and J 3 bases, with 6 bases left between them. CDR1 and CDR2 (germline): KGHSH, LQKENI. DNA of the CDR3: TGTGCCAGCTCACCACTTGATTACTATGGCTACACCTTC. This translates into CASSPLDYYGYTF.

Many counts were recorded for this clonotype. The gene calls are TRBV3-1 and TRBJ1-2; no firm D call. The ends were cut back, 0 bases at V and 0 bases at J, with 11 bases in the middle. There are 16 residues in the CDR3. Germline assignment: CDR1 LGHDT and CDR2 YNNKEL (reference sequence). CDR3 sequence (DNA): TGTGCCAGCAGCCAAGATGAGGCAGGAGCTAACTATGGCTACACCTTC. It specifies CASSQDEAGANYGYTF. Together with reference TRBV3-1 and TRBJ1-2, the CDR3 gives the full variable domain: DTAVSQTPKYLVTQMGNDKSIKCEQNLGHDTMYWYKQDSKKFLKIMFSYNNKELIINETVPNRFSPKSPDKAHLNLHINSLELGDSAVYFCASSQDEAGANYGYTFGSGTRLTVV.

This clonotype occurred many times. This sequence joins TRBV28 and TRBJ2-1; 11 nucleotides line up with TRBD2. CDR1 and CDR2 (germline): MDHEN, SYDVKM. After removal of 5 bases from V and 0 bases from J, the junction contained 9 bases not matched to a gene. CDR3 size: 18 residues. CDR3 DNA sequence: TGTGCCAGCAGTCCTATTCTCGGGACTAGCGGCTCCTACAATGAGCAGTTCTTC. It translates to CASSPILGTSGSYNEQFF. Drawing the rest from reference TRBV28 and TRBJ2-1, the complete variable domain is DVKVTQSSRYLVKRTGEKVFLECVQDMDHENMFWYRQDPGLGLRLIYFSYDVKMKEKGDIPEGYSVSREKKERFSLILESASTNQTSMYLCASSPILGTSGSYNEQFFGPGTRLTVL.

The table lists this clonotype with a few counts. The chain links TRBV20-1 to TRBJ1-1; TRBD1 matches 7 bases. Unmatched junction bases numbered 7, after V lost 5 bases and J lost 4 bases. Germline lookup yields CDR1 DFQATT and CDR2 SNEGSKA (reference sequence). The CDR3 covers 13 residues. The CDR3 region is CSAQRQGGTEAFF. Written as DNA, the CDR3 is TGCAGTGCTCAACGACAGGGAGGCACTGAAGCTTTCTTT.

This clonotype occurred many times. CDR3 loop: CASSLRAGVETQYF. CDR3 nucleotide sequence: TGTGCCAGCAGCTTGAGAGCGGGGGTGGAGACCCAGTACTTC. The J gene is TRBJ2-5, the V gene TRBV5-6, with 8 bases matching TRBD2. The J segment lost 5 bases and the V segment lost 1 base, leaving 4 bases of the junction unmatched. The CDR3 totals 14 residues. Germline CDR1 reads SGHDT; CDR2 reads YYEEEE.

This clonotype was picked up many times. The gene calls are TRBV11-1 and TRBJ2-3; D is uncertain. This CDR3 has 13 amino acids. With 4 bases removed from V and 1 base from J, the gap between germline ends came to 6 bases. CDR1 and CDR2 from the germline V gene are SGHAT and FQDESV (reference sequence). This CDR3 is CASSSDRTDTQYF. In nucleotides, the CDR3 is TGTGCCAGCAGCTCGGACCGCACAGATACGCAGTATTTT.

The gene calls are TRBV6-5 and TRBJ2-7, with D possibly matching TRBD2 (6 bases). This CDR3 contains 14 residues. Per the germline V gene, CDR1 is MNHEY and CDR2 is SVGAGI. Trimming took off 6 bases at V and 2 bases at J, with 14 bases between the two ends. The CDR3 sequence: CASSRTGTPYEQYF. As DNA, the CDR3 is TGTGCCAGCAGCCGTACCGGGACTCCCTACGAGCAGTACTTC.

The table lists this clonotype with many counts. In this CDR3 the conserved last residue, phenylalanine or tryptophan, is missing, so a read error is likely. The limits of the CDR3 on the DNA are not certain, so only TCRdb's listed CDR3 is given. The chain couples TRBV12-3 or TRBV12-4 to TRBJ2-5; the D call in the table, TRBD1, was not verified against the DNA. The CDR3 length equals 11 residues, ends included. CDR3: CASSSGQGRYI.

Details on this clonotype: Its ends do not fully match the called genes, so a read error is possible. The chain links TRBV30 to TRBJ2-2, with D hard to call. This CDR3 is built from 16 residues. Germline-derived CDR1 and CDR2 are GTSNPN and SVGIG (reference sequence). The DNA of the CDR3 is TGTGCCTGGAGTCGATCTTGGATGGGGAACGCCGGGGAGCTGTTTTTT. Residues: CAWSRSWMGNAGELFF. Based on the CDR3 plus reference TRBV30 and TRBJ2-2, the full variable domain is SQTIHQWPATLVQPVGSPLSLECTVEGTSNPNLYWYRQAAGRGLQLLFYSVGIGQISSEVPQNLSASRPQDRQFILSSKKLLLSDSGFYLCAWSRSWMGNAGELFFGEGSRLTVL.

V and J are TRBV18 and TRBJ1-2; 9 bases are shared with TRBD1. The ends lost 3 bases at V and 8 bases at J; junction bases unmatched: 7. This CDR3 contains 14 residues. Germline CDR1 is KGHSH and CDR2 is LQKENI. Written as DNA, the CDR3 is TGTGCCAGCTCACCCCGGGACAGGGCAGGAGGCTACACCTTC. This translates into CASSPRDRAGGYTF.

There are many counts of this clonotype. CDR3 sequence: CASTLGGPSPDTQYF. As DNA, the CDR3 is TGTGCCAGCACCTTGGGGGGGCCTAGCCCAGATACGCAGTATTTT. The genes are TRBV7-2 and TRBJ2-3; maybe TRBD2 (7 bases). Trimming pared 7 bases from V and 4 bases from J, leaving 18 bases between. The germline CDR1 and CDR2 sequences are SGHTA and FQGNSA. The length of the CDR3 is 15 residues.

In this sample, this clonotype turned up a few times. This chain uses TRBV9 with TRBJ2-1; 8 bases map to TRBD1. The V gene end was trimmed by 3 bases and the J gene end by 8 bases; junction bases not matched to a gene: 7. CDR3 length: 14 residues. Germline CDR1 SGDLS, CDR2 YYNGEE. This CDR3 is CASSASYRGDEQFF. CDR3 nucleotide sequence: TGTGCCAGCAGCGCGAGTTACAGGGGGGATGAGCAGTTCTTC.

This clonotype was found many times. The CDR3 DNA follows: TGTGCCACCATGACAGGGCTAGCCAAAAACATTCAGTACTTC. Translated, it gives CATMTGLAKNIQYF. This rearrangement joins TRBV10-3 to TRBJ2-4; 7 nucleotides line up with TRBD1. Germline values: CDR1 ENHRY, CDR2 SYGVKD. The CDR3 covers 14 residues. With V trimmed by 10 bases and J by 0 bases, 6 bases remained unmatched.

This clonotype was found many times. The gene calls are TRBV5-4 and TRBJ1-2; 7 positions agree with TRBD1. This CDR3 contains 14 residues. Germline CDR1 SGHNT, CDR2 YYREEE (reference sequence). After removal of 4 bases from V and 0 bases from J, the junction contained 3 bases not matched to a gene. The CDR3 protein is CASSPGGTNYGYTF. The CDR3 DNA is TGTGCCAGCAGCCCAGGGGGGACTAACTATGGCTACACCTTC.